Each of the 5 T cell receptor beta chains below was sequenced from the same sample in a study of cytomegalovirus exposure and HLA in healthy donors. The PCR used 60 Vbeta and 13 Jbeta primers. Profiled with immunoSEQ multiplex PCR; TCRdb holds only in-frame clones, not every one. Of more than 95,000 clones listed, about two thirds were seen once; the top ten hold around 4%. Sample: PBMCs. Source of these receptors: a man younger than 40 in good health and CMV-seronegative.

This chain joins TRBV28 and TRBJ2-2; the D gene is possibly TRBD1 (7 bases). CDR1 is MDHEN, CDR2 SYDVKM, per germline. Trimming removed 7 bases at V and 2 bases at J, with 11 bases between. The CDR3 is 14 residues long. The CDR3 region is CASIQGGNTGELFF. CDR3 nucleotides: TGTGCCAGCATCCAGGGGGGTAACACCGGGGAGCTGTTTTTT.

A note on this clone: One junction end disagrees with the germline gene, perhaps due to a read error. V and J are TRBV7-9 and TRBJ2-7, with D perhaps TRBD1 (6 bases). Germline loops: CDR1 SEHNR, CDR2 FQNEAQ (reference sequence). CDR3 length: 12 residues. The chain's CDR3 is CSSRSEGDEQYF. CDR3 nucleotides: TGTTCCAGCAGATCTGAGGGGGATGAGCAGTACTTC.

The chain recombines TRBV5-4 with TRBJ2-3; 8 nucleotides match TRBD2. J lost 5 bases, V lost 4 bases, and 9 bases had no gene match. The CDR3 runs 15 residues. The V gene's germline CDR1 is SGHNT and CDR2 YYREEE (reference sequence). Here the CDR3 reads CASSPIAGYRDTQYF. The CDR3, as DNA: TGTGCCAGCAGCCCCATAGCGGGATATAGAGATACGCAGTATTTT.

V gene TRBV19 combines with J gene TRBJ2-2; possibly TRBD1 for D (5 bases). V gave up 9 bases and J gave up 7 bases, with 9 bases separating them. The germline CDR1 and CDR2 sequences are LNHDA and SQIVND (reference sequence). This CDR3 region has 11 residues. The CDR3, as DNA: TGTGCCAGCCAGGGCGTCGGGGAGCTGTTTTTT. Amino acids: CASQGVGELFF.

The rearrangement joins TRBV6-5 to TRBJ2-7; the D gene is possibly TRBD1 (5 bases). Germline lookup yields CDR1 MNHEY and CDR2 SVGAGI. Trimming cost V 3 bases and J 2 bases, with 11 bases left between them. This CDR3 is built from 14 residues. CDR3 sequence (DNA): TGTGCCAGCAGTTATTCGGTGACAGCCTACGAGCAGTACTTC. Translation gives CASSYSVTAYEQYF.